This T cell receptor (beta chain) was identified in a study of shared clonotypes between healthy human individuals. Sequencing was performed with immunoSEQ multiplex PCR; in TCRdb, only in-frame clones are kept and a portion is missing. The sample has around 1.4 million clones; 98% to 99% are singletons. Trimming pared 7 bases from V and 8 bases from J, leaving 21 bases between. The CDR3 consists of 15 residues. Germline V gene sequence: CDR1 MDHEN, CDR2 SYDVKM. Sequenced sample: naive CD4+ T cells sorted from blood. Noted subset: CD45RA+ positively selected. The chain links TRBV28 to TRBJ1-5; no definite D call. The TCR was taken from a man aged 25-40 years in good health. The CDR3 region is CASTTSAVLQKPQHF. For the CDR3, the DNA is TGTGCCAGCACCACTTCAGCGGTGTTACAAAAGCCCCAGCATTTT.